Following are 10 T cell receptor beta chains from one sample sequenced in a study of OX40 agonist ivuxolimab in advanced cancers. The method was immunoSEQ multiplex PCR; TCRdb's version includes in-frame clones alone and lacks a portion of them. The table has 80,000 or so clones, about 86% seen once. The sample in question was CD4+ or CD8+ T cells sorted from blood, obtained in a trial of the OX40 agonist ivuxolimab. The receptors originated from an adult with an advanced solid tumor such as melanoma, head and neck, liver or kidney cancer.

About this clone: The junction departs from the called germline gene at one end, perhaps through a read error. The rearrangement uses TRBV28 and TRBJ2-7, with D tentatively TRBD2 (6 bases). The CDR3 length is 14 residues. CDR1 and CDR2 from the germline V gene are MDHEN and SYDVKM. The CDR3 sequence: CATKLTSGSSEQYF. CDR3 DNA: TGTGCCACTAAACTTACCAGCGGGTCCTCCGAGCAGTACTTC.

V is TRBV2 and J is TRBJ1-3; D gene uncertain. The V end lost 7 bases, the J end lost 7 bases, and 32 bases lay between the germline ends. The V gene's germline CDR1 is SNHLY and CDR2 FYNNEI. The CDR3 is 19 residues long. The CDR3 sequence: CASTLLPPGSRRYENTIYF. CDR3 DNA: TGTGCCAGCACCCTCTTGCCGCCGGGGAGTCGGAGATACGAGAACACCATATATTTT.

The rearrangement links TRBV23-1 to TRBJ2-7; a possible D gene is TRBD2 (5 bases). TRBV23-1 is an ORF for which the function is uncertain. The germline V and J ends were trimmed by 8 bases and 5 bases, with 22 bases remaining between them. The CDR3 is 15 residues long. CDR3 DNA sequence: TGCGCCAGCCCAGCTCGGGGTCCGCCAAGGAACGAGCAGTACTTC. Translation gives CASPARGPPRNEQYF.

CDR3 protein: CASSQAGNYGYTF. DNA for the CDR3: TGTGCCAGCAGCCAAGCAGGGAACTATGGCTACACCTTC. The gene calls are TRBV14 and TRBJ1-2, with a tentative D call TRBD1 (5 bases). Between the trimmed V and J ends, which lost 1 base and 2 bases, there was a span of 5 bases. This CDR3 comprises 13 residues. Per the germline V gene, CDR1 is SGHDN and CDR2 is FVKESK.

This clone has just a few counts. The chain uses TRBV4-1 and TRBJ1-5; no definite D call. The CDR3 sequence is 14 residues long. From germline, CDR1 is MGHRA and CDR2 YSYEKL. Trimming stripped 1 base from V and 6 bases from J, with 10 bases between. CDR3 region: CASSQVARSQPQHF. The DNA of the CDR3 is TGCGCCAGCAGCCAAGTTGCGCGCAGTCAGCCCCAGCATTTT.

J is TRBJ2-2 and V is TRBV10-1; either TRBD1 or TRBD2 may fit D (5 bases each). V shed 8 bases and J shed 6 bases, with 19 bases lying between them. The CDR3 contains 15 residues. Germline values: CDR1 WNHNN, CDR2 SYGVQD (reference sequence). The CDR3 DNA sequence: TGCGCCAGCCAAAGGACACTAGGGTTACCCGGGGAGCTGTTTTTT. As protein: CASQRTLGLPGELFF.

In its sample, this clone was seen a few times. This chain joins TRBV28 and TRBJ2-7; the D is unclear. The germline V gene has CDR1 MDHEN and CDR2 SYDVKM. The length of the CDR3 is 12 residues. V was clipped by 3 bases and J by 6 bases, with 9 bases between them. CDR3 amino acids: CASSLNPAEQYF. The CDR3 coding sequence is TGTGCCAGCAGTTTGAACCCGGCCGAGCAGTACTTC.

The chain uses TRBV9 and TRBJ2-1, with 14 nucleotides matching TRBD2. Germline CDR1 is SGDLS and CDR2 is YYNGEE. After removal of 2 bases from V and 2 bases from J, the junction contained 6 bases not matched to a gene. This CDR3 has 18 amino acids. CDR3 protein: CASSVWGLAGATYNEQFF. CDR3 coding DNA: TGTGCCAGCAGCGTTTGGGGACTAGCGGGAGCTACCTACAATGAGCAGTTCTTC.

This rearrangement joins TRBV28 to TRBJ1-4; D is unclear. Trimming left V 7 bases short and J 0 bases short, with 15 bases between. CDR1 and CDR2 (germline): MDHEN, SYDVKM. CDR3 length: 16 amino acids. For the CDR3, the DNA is TGTGCCAGCACCCTTTCTCCCCGAGCAACTAATGAAAAACTGTTTTTT. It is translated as CASTLSPRATNEKLFF.

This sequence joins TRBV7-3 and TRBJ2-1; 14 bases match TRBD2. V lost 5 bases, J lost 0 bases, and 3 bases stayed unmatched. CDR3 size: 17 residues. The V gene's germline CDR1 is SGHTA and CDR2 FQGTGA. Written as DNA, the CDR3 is TGTGCCAGCAGCCGTGGACTAGCGGGAGGCTCCTACAATGAGCAGTTCTTC. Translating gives CASSRGLAGGSYNEQFF. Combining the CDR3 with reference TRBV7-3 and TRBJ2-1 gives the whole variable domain GAGVSQTPSNKVTEKGKYVELRCDPISGHTALYWYRQSLGQGPEFLIYFQGTGAADDSGLPNDRFFAVRPEGSVSTLKIQRTERGDSAVYLCASSRGLAGGSYNEQFFGPGTRLTVL.